Each of the 27 T cell receptor beta chains below was sequenced from the same sample in a study of blood T cell repertoires in COVID-19. TCRdb's copy holds only in-frame clones and misses some; the assay was immunoSEQ multiplex PCR. This repertoire shows around 330,000 clones, approximately 88% found once; its top ten account for roughly 1.7%. Specimen: peripheral blood. These receptors were obtained from a woman in her twenties or thirties with COVID-19, enrolled during active disease.

The gene calls are TRBV2 and TRBJ1-5, with D hard to call. The CDR3 has 14 amino acids. V lost 1 base, J lost 7 bases, and 11 bases lay in between. From germline, CDR1 is SNHLY and CDR2 FYNNEI. CDR3 DNA: TGTGCCAGCAGTGAAGATACGGGAATCCAGCCCCAGCATTTT. Its protein is CASSEDTGIQPQHF.

Concerning this clone itself: The identical CDR3 is also encoded by other nucleotide sequences in the sample. The V and J genes are TRBV12-3 or TRBV12-4 and TRBJ1-1; unclear D gene. The CDR3 extends over 13 amino acids. Trimming stripped 6 bases from V and 1 base from J, with 9 bases between. CDR3 in amino acids: CASSLTENTEAFF. The CDR3 nucleotides are TGTGCCAGCAGCCTAACCGAGAACACTGAAGCTTTCTTT.

The chain carries TRBV5-1 and TRBJ2-3, with D unclear. CDR3 size: 18 residues. Trimming pared 1 base from V and 2 bases from J, leaving 20 bases between. Germline V gene lookup returns CDR1 SGHRS and CDR2 YFSETQ. CDR3 bases: TGCGCCAGCAGCTTGCGTATGGGTCAGGTCTCTAACACAGATACGCAGTATTTT. Its protein product is CASSLRMGQVSNTDTQYF. Full variable domain (outside the CDR3, taken from reference TRBV5-1 and TRBJ2-3): KAGVTQTPRYLIKTRGQQVTLSCSPISGHRSVSWYQQTPGQGLQFLFEYFSETQRNKGNFPGRFSGRQFSNSRSEMNVSTLELGDSALYLCASSLRMGQVSNTDTQYFGPGTRLTVL.

The chain is built from TRBV7-9 and TRBJ2-3; D perhaps matches TRBD2 (5 bases). This CDR3 is built from 14 residues. Germline CDR1 reads SEHNR; CDR2 reads FQNEAQ (reference sequence). Trimming stripped 7 bases from V and 3 bases from J, with 14 bases between. The CDR3 region has the DNA TGTGCCAGCATGCTAGGAGGTATGACAGATACGCAGTATTTT. This encodes CASMLGGMTDTQYF.

The V gene is TRBV12-3 or TRBV12-4, the J gene TRBJ1-1; D possibly corresponds to TRBD1 (5 bases). The CDR3 consists of 13 residues. The V and J ends lost 2 bases and 7 bases respectively, with 11 bases between them. CDR3 loop: CASSLNDRFEAFF. CDR3 bases: TGTGCCAGCAGTTTAAACGACAGATTTGAAGCTTTCTTT.

This clone occurred a few times. The chain employs TRBV28 and TRBJ1-3; 9 bases fit TRBD1. V shed 5 bases, J shed 6 bases, and the junction held 8 bases outside the gene matches. CDR1 MDHEN and CDR2 SYDVKM come from the germline V gene. The CDR3 is made up of 15 amino acids. This CDR3 is CASSPGQGLENTIYF. In nucleotides, the CDR3 is TGTGCCAGCAGTCCGGGACAGGGATTAGAAAACACCATATATTTT.

The J gene is TRBJ1-1, the V gene TRBV18, with 8 bases aligning to TRBD1. Looked up from germline, CDR1 is KGHSH and CDR2 is LQKENI. V lost 1 base, J lost 8 bases, and 3 bases stayed unmatched. The CDR3 loop spans 13 amino acids. The chain's CDR3 is CASSPRGTGEAFF. DNA for the CDR3: TGTGCCAGCTCACCACGCGGGACAGGAGAAGCTTTCTTT.

This chain joins TRBV5-1 and TRBJ2-7; the match to TRBD2 covers 9 bases. Germline assignment: CDR1 SGHRS and CDR2 YFSETQ. With 2 bases clipped from V and 5 bases from J, the junction kept 5 bases outside the gene matches. This CDR3 is built from 14 residues. The CDR3 region is CASSFLAGADEQYF. DNA for the CDR3: TGCGCCAGCAGCTTCTTAGCGGGAGCTGACGAGCAGTACTTC. Full variable domain (rest looked up from reference TRBV5-1 and TRBJ2-7): KAGVTQTPRYLIKTRGQQVTLSCSPISGHRSVSWYQQTPGQGLQFLFEYFSETQRNKGNFPGRFSGRQFSNSRSEMNVSTLELGDSALYLCASSFLAGADEQYFGPGTRLTVT.

The chain combines TRBV19 with TRBJ1-1; TRBD1 might be the D (5 bases). The CDR3 spans 16 residues. Germline CDR1 is LNHDA and CDR2 is SQIVND (reference sequence). V was shortened by 0 bases and J by 1 base, with 12 bases between the two germline ends. The CDR3 region is CASSIDFRVGNTEAFF. For the CDR3, the DNA is TGTGCCAGTAGTATAGATTTCAGGGTGGGGAACACTGAAGCTTTCTTT.

This clone was found once. CDR3 loop: CASSASGTGYGYTF. In nucleotides, the CDR3 is TGTGCCAGTAGTGCCTCCGGGACAGGTTATGGCTACACCTTC. The rearrangement joins TRBV19 to TRBJ1-2; TRBD1 matches at 8 bases. The CDR3 has 14 residues. In germline, CDR1 is LNHDA, CDR2 SQIVND (reference sequence). Trimming at V came to 5 bases and at J to 5 bases, leaving 7 bases not matched to a gene.

J is TRBJ2-6 and V is TRBV12-5, with 9 positions matching TRBD1. This CDR3 is 19 amino acids long. In germline, CDR1 is LGHNT, CDR2 FRNRAP. J lost 2 bases, V lost 0 bases, and 8 bases had no gene match. CDR3 in DNA: TGTGCTAGTGGTTTGGTTGCAAGGGACAGGGTGCCTGGGGCCAACGTCCTGACTTTC. It specifies CASGLVARDRVPGANVLTF.

As DNA, the CDR3 is TGTGCCAGCAGTTACCGGGCGAGGGATGGCTACACCTTC. It specifies CASSYRARDGYTF. The rearrangement joins TRBV6-2 or TRBV6-3 to TRBJ1-2; no clear D. The CDR3 is made up of 13 amino acids. V lost 2 bases and J lost 6, with 10 bases in between. The germline V gene encodes CDR1 MNHEY and CDR2 SVGEGT.

The V and J genes are TRBV28 and TRBJ1-3; 7 positions match TRBD1. This CDR3 spans 16 amino acids. Looked up from germline, CDR1 is MDHEN and CDR2 is SYDVKM. V shed 5 bases, J shed 4 bases, and the junction held 11 bases outside the gene matches. The CDR3 here is CASSKQGTPRGNTIYF. The CDR3 bases are TGTGCCAGCAGTAAACAGGGGACGCCGCGGGGAAACACCATATATTTT.

This rearrangement joins TRBV4-1 to TRBJ1-1, with 7 bases matching TRBD1. CDR1 is MGHRA and CDR2 is YSYEKL in the germline V gene. This CDR3 has 16 amino acids. V dropped 3 bases and J dropped 2; count of bases not matched to a gene: 9. The CDR3 here is CASSQVLGQINTEAFF. The CDR3 nucleotides are TGCGCCAGCAGCCAGGTGTTGGGACAGATAAACACTGAAGCTTTCTTT.

This clone appeared a few times. This sequence joins TRBV19 and TRBJ2-1; 7 nucleotides align to TRBD1. V lost 6 bases, J lost 8 bases, and 7 bases stayed unmatched. Looked up from germline, CDR1 is LNHDA and CDR2 is SQIVND (reference sequence). This CDR3 has 13 residues. The CDR3 loop is CASRETGSDEQFF. CDR3 DNA sequence: TGTGCCAGTAGGGAGACAGGGAGTGATGAGCAGTTCTTC.

V is TRBV4-1 and J is TRBJ2-2; D uncertain. Per germline, CDR1 MGHRA and CDR2 YSYEKL. The CDR3 covers 15 residues. V was cut by 4 bases and J by 1 base, with 10 bases left in between. For the CDR3, the DNA is TGCGCCAGCAGCCCCCCCACAAGGAACACCGGGGAGCTGTTTTTT. This sequence encodes CASSPPTRNTGELFF.

On this clone itself: This CDR3 is also generated by other DNA sequences in the sample. The chain is built from TRBV18 and TRBJ1-3; no firm D call. This CDR3 region has 14 residues. V lost 6 bases and J lost 0, with 9 bases in between. The germline V gene encodes CDR1 KGHSH and CDR2 LQKENI. The CDR3 region has the DNA TGTGCCAGCTCCCCCCAGGCCTCTGGAAACACCATATATTTT. It specifies CASSPQASGNTIYF.

The genes are TRBV18 and TRBJ1-2; maybe TRBD1 (5 bases). The V end lost 1 base, the J end lost 5 bases, and 17 bases lay between the germline ends. The CDR3 sequence is 16 residues long. In germline, CDR1 is KGHSH, CDR2 LQKENI. CDR3 sequence reads: CASSPQDSALGYGYTF. The CDR3, as DNA: TGTGCCAGCTCACCACAAGACAGTGCCCTCGGGTATGGCTACACCTTC.

The CDR3 loop is CASPTGYSSYEQYF. Written as DNA, the CDR3 is TGTGCCAGCCCCACAGGGTATAGCTCCTACGAGCAGTACTTC. The chain couples TRBV5-6 to TRBJ2-7; tentatively, D is TRBD1 (6 bases). CDR1 SGHDT and CDR2 YYEEEE come from the germline V gene. The CDR3 is made up of 14 amino acids. The V end lost 7 bases, the J end lost 0 bases, and 14 bases lay between the germline ends.

In this sample, this clone turned up once. This chain links TRBV7-8 with TRBJ1-6; perhaps TRBD1 as D (6 bases). The CDR3 length is 15 residues. Germline CDR1 and CDR2: SGHVS and FQNEAQ. V was clipped by 1 base and J by 7 bases, with 11 bases between them. CDR3 amino acids: CASSLERQVNSPLHF. CDR3 DNA sequence: TGTGCCAGCAGCTTAGAAAGACAGGTGAATTCACCCCTCCACTTT.

The chain is built from TRBV24-1 and TRBJ2-6, with TRBD2 as a possible D gene (5 bases). The CDR3 extends over 17 amino acids. V lost 0 bases and J lost 5, with 13 bases in between. Germline V gene lookup returns CDR1 KGHDR and CDR2 SFDVKD. CDR3 nucleotides: TGTGCCACCAGTGATTTGACAGAGGGAAACCGGGCCAACGTCCTGACTTTC. Translation gives CATSDLTEGNRANVLTF.

J is TRBJ1-1 and V is TRBV7-9; TRBD1 is a possible D gene (5 bases). Germline V gene lookup returns CDR1 SEHNR and CDR2 FQNEAQ (reference sequence). Between the trimmed V and J ends, which lost 0 bases and 8 bases, there was a span of 13 bases. This CDR3 is 14 amino acids long. The CDR3 protein is CASSLADRGGEAFF. The CDR3, as DNA: TGTGCCAGCAGCTTAGCGGATCGTGGGGGGGAAGCTTTCTTT. Using reference TRBV7-9 and TRBJ1-1 for the parts outside the CDR3, the full variable domain is DTGVSQNPRHKITKRGQNVTFRCDPISEHNRLYWYRQTLGQGPEFLTYFQNEAQLEKSRLLSDRFSAERPKGSFSTLEIQRTEQGDSAMYLCASSLADRGGEAFFGQGTRLTVV.

This clone was detected once. The chain carries TRBV4-1 and TRBJ2-1; D may be TRBD1 (5 bases). V lost 1 base and J 6 bases, leaving 13 bases between the germline ends. The CDR3 sequence is 15 residues long. Germline assignment: CDR1 MGHRA and CDR2 YSYEKL. This CDR3 reads CASSQGTLSANEQFF. CDR3 coding DNA: TGCGCCAGCAGCCAAGGGACACTTAGTGCCAATGAGCAGTTCTTC.

V is TRBV9 and J is TRBJ2-5, with 8 bases identical to TRBD1. V shed 0 bases, J shed 3 bases, and the junction held 1 base outside the gene matches. The V gene's germline CDR1 is SGDLS and CDR2 YYNGEE. There are 14 residues in the CDR3. The DNA for the CDR3 is TGTGCCAGCAGCGTAGCGGACAGGGAAGAGACCCAGTACTTC. It yields the protein CASSVADREETQYF.

V is TRBV19 and J is TRBJ2-2; no reliable D call. The CDR3 runs to 13 residues. V lost 2 bases, J lost 4 bases, and 5 bases lay in between. Germline V gives CDR1 LNHDA, CDR2 SQIVND (reference sequence). The CDR3 DNA reads as TGTGCCAGTAGTATACAGGCCACCGGGGAGCTGTTTTTT. Translation: CASSIQATGELFF.

This clone was recorded a few times. This rearrangement joins TRBV4-2 to TRBJ1-6; no clear D gene. The CDR3 is 15 amino acids. Germline V lookup: CDR1 LGHNA, CDR2 YNFKEQ. V lost 7 bases and J 0 bases, leaving 10 bases between the germline ends. CDR3 nucleotides: TGTGCCAGCAACCCGGGAAACTCCTATAATTCACCCCTCCACTTT. Its translation is CASNPGNSYNSPLHF.

The gene calls are TRBV6-5 and TRBJ1-2, with 10 positions matching TRBD1. Per the germline V gene, CDR1 is MNHEY and CDR2 is SVGAGI. CDR3 length equals 14 residues. J gave up 7 bases and V 6 bases, and 8 bases lay outside the gene matches. The CDR3 protein is CASRRDRGFVGYTF. The CDR3, as DNA: TGTGCCAGCAGAAGGGACAGGGGCTTTGTTGGCTACACCTTC.